This section outlines one TCR beta chain sequence together with its context. Its antigen is as yet unknown. Autoimmune disease history or systemic immunosuppression barred patients. Germline CDR1 is MNHEY and CDR2 is SVGAGI. This CDR3 comprises 13 residues. Trimming removed 7 bases at V and 1 base at J, with 10 bases between. Data came from immunoSEQ multiplex PCR; TCRdb stores just in-frame clones and leaves some out. Among more than 12,000 clones, 75% to 85% were seen once, and the ten largest hold around 19%. These data originate in a study of OX40 agonist ivuxolimab in advanced cancers. On the study more broadly: Patients receiving dose escalation had hepatocellular carcinoma, melanoma, renal cell or head and neck cancer. Whole-study findings and limits: The specificity for antigen of the expanded peripheral T cells was not determined.

The chain is built from TRBV6-5 and TRBJ1-1; no clear D. The sample was CD4+ or CD8+ T cells sorted from blood, taken in a trial of the OX40 agonist ivuxolimab. This receptor was obtained from an adult with an advanced solid tumor such as melanoma, head and neck, liver or kidney cancer. In nucleotides, the CDR3 is TGTGCCAGCACCAGATCAGGGAACACTGAAGCTTTCTTT. It translates to CASTRSGNTEAFF.